Listed here is a single T cell receptor beta chain. Its specificity is unknown. The data belong to a study of shared clonotypes between healthy human individuals. Each of the donors was a healthy adult who was HIV-negative and had not had a recent acute infection or vaccination. Nashville, Tennessee was home to all donors, who were Caucasian adults. The CDR3 spans 15 residues. The V segment lost 5 bases and the J segment 9 bases; nucleotides outside the gene matches: 8. Germline CDR1 and CDR2: SEHNR and FQNEAQ (reference sequence). Overall study results and limits: Only a few donors were included, so the genetic and exposure-history diversity represented was limited. It was observed that around 5% of naive CD4 clonotypes were shared across several donors.

Clones were sequenced by immunoSEQ multiplex PCR, and TCRdb holds only the in-frame ones, with some missing. The data show 1.4 million or so clones, approximately 98.5% seen once. This TCR was recovered from a man aged 25-45 years in good health. The V and J genes are TRBV7-9 and TRBJ2-1, with 12 bases lining up with TRBD2. The sample was naive CD4+ T cells sorted from blood. Subset here: CD45RA+ positively selected. CDR3 sequence: CASSARTSGITEQFF. In DNA form, the CDR3 reads TGTGCCAGCAGCGCCCGGACTAGCGGGATTACTGAGCAGTTCTTC.